These T cell receptor beta chains were read from a single sample in a study of T cells after yellow fever vaccination. In TCRdb, the 5' RACE reads were re-called with MiXCR into one record per CDR3 protein. The data hold 100,000 to 150,000 distinct CDR3 sequences, with about 8.2% observed a single time. Here the sequenced sample was CD8+ T cells sorted from PBMCs, taken on the day of the yellow fever booster vaccination. These receptors were taken from a man aged 18-30 years who received the YFV17D yellow fever vaccine. The CDR3 runs from the conserved cysteine through the conserved F or W. D genes are given only for firm matches. Clone size appears in some rows only: once, few, many, or a class for an expanded clone.

cdr3_length	v_call	j_call	clone_size	d_call	cdr3_nt	cdr3_aa
12	TRBV29-1	TRBJ2-3	few	NA	TGCAGCGCCGATGATGGGGCAGATACGCAGTATTTT	CSADDGADTQYF
12	TRBV19	TRBJ1-4	NA	NA	TGTGCCAGTAGCCCGGATGGGAGAAAACTGTTTTTT	CASSPDGRKLFF
15	TRBV4-2	TRBJ1-5	NA	NA	TGTGCCAGCAGCCAAGAAGTTTCGGGGGTGCAGCCCCAGCATTTT	CASSQEVSGVQPQHF
12	TRBV6-1	TRBJ2-7	few	NA	TGTGCCAGCAGTGAAGCGGGGTACGAGCAGTACTTC	CASSEAGYEQYF
17	TRBV6-1	TRBJ1-2	NA	NA	TGTGCCAGCAGTGAATTCTATGGCGTCGGGGGAAGCTATGGCTACACCTTC	CASSEFYGVGGSYGYTF
12	TRBV6-2/TRBV6-3	TRBJ2-7	few	NA	TGTGCCAGCAGCAGGAGCTCCTACGAGCAGTACTTC	CASSRSSYEQYF
19	TRBV12-3/TRBV12-4	TRBJ2-2	many	NA	TGTGCCAGCAGTGACGGGGGGACAGGTAGCACTTTGAACACCGGGGAGCTGTTTTTT	CASSDGGTGSTLNTGELFF
14	TRBV20-1	TRBJ2-2	few	NA	TGCAGTGCTATGGGACCTAGGAACACCGGGGAGCTGTTTTTT	CSAMGPRNTGELFF
13	TRBV6-2/TRBV6-3	TRBJ1-2	many	NA	TGTGCCAGCAGTTTCAGGACAGTCTTTGGCTACACCTTC	CASSFRTVFGYTF
16	TRBV20-1	TRBJ2-1	NA	NA	TGCAGTGCCCCCTTCTTCCCGGGGACCGCCTACAATGAGCAGTTCTTC	CSAPFFPGTAYNEQFF
14	TRBV9	TRBJ2-7	NA	NA	TGTGCCAGCAGCCCCCGGGCAGGGCTCCACGAGCAGTACTTC	CASSPRAGLHEQYF
15	TRBV4-3	TRBJ2-7	once	TRBD1	TGCGCCAGCAGCCACTGGGACAGTTCGCGGGACGAGCAGTACTTC	CASSHWDSSRDEQYF
14	TRBV5-6	TRBJ1-5	NA	NA	TGTGCCAGCAGCTCAACGTATAGCAATCAGCCCCAGCATTTT	CASSSTYSNQPQHF
15	TRBV12-5	TRBJ2-1	NA	TRBD1	TGTGCTAGTGGCCGAGGGGACAGGGGCGGCAATGAGCAGTTCTTC	CASGRGDRGGNEQFF
14	TRBV9	TRBJ2-1	NA	NA	TGTGCCAGCAGCGCAGACAGCCGGGTCAATGAGCAGTTCTTC	CASSADSRVNEQFF
14	TRBV4-1	TRBJ1-1	NA	NA	TGCGCCAGCAGCCAAGATCAGGGAAACGCTGAAGCTTTCTTT	CASSQDQGNAEAFF
14	TRBV29-1	TRBJ2-3	few	NA	TGCAGCGTCGACGGTTTAAGGAACCCAGATACGCAGTATTTT	CSVDGLRNPDTQYF
18	TRBV4-1	TRBJ2-5	NA	NA	TGCGCCAGCAGCCAAGAACCACCGGAGGGGGGGCCGGCAGAGACCCAGTACTTC	CASSQEPPEGGPAETQYF
16	TRBV20-1	TRBJ1-4	few	TRBD1	TGCAGTGCTCCGTGGGACAGATACCCAACTAATGAAAAACTGTTTTTT	CSAPWDRYPTNEKLFF
13	TRBV7-9	TRBJ1-2	NA	NA	TGTGCCAGCAGCTTACCGGAGAACTATGGCTACACCTTC	CASSLPENYGYTF
14	TRBV15	TRBJ1-4	many	NA	TGTGCCACCAGCTTGGACCGCTGGGGAGAAAAACTGTTTTTT	CATSLDRWGEKLFF
13	TRBV12-5	TRBJ2-3	NA	NA	TGTGCTAGTGGTAGACCGGGACTGGCAACGCAGTATTTT	CASGRPGLATQYF
15	TRBV6-2/TRBV6-3	TRBJ2-2	few	TRBD1	TGTGCCAGCAGTTACCGGACAGGGGAAACCGGGGAGCTGTTTTTT	CASSYRTGETGELFF
13	TRBV20-1	TRBJ2-1	NA	NA	TGCAGTGCTAGGAGACGGGACTACAATGAGCAGTTCTTC	CSARRRDYNEQFF
14	TRBV5-1	TRBJ2-2	few	NA	TGCGCCAGCTTAGCAGACTTGAACACCGGGGAGCTGTTTTTT	CASLADLNTGELFF
13	TRBV7-6	TRBJ1-4	many	NA	TGTGCCAGCAGCTTAGTGGGCGGAGAAAAACTGTTTTTT	CASSLVGGEKLFF
15	TRBV4-1	TRBJ1-2	NA	NA	TGCGCCAGCAGCCAAGAAAGGGCGTTGGTCTATGGCTACACCTTC	CASSQERALVYGYTF
14	TRBV13	TRBJ2-2	NA	NA	TGTGCCAGCAGCCCCGGTGGGATGCCCGGGGAGCTGTTTTTT	CASSPGGMPGELFF
17	TRBV3-2	TRBJ2-3	many	NA	TGTGCCAGCAGCCAACACCTCGGGACAGGGGGAGCCGATACGCAGTATTTT	CASSQHLGTGGADTQYF
15	TRBV4-2	TRBJ1-5	NA	NA	TGTGCCAGCAGCCAAGTGACAGGAGCTAATCAGCCCCAGCATTTT	CASSQVTGANQPQHF
18	TRBV7-9	TRBJ2-1	NA	TRBD2	TGTGCCAGCAGCCTACGATCCTTAGCGGGAAGCTCCTACAATGAGCAGTTCTTC	CASSLRSLAGSSYNEQFF
14	TRBV7-9	TRBJ1-2	NA	TRBD1	TGTGCCAGCAGCCAGGGGGCAGTTAACTATGGCTACACCTTC	CASSQGAVNYGYTF
13	TRBV12-3/TRBV12-4	TRBJ2-5	NA	NA	TGTGCCAGCAGTTCACCGCCAGGGGAGACCCAGTACTTC	CASSSPPGETQYF
17	TRBV28	TRBJ2-2	NA	NA	TGTGCCAGCAGTTTGTTCAACAGGGAGGTGAACACCGGGGAGCTGTTTTTT	CASSLFNREVNTGELFF
12	TRBV29-1	TRBJ2-7	many	TRBD1	TGCAGCGTTGCTACAGGGGCCTACGAGCAGTACTTC	CSVATGAYEQYF
16	TRBV12-3/TRBV12-4	TRBJ2-2	few	TRBD2	TGTGCCAGCAGTCTTCTAGCGGGGGGCCTTCTCGGGGAGCTGTTTTTT	CASSLLAGGLLGELFF
14	TRBV27	TRBJ1-1	NA	NA	TGTGCCAGCAGGTCAGGAACCGAGGGGACTGAAGCTTTCTTT	CASRSGTEGTEAFF
14	TRBV12-3/TRBV12-4	TRBJ2-7	few	NA	TGTGCCAGCAGTTTCACTTCTGGGACCTACGAGCAGTACTTC	CASSFTSGTYEQYF
14	TRBV10-2	TRBJ2-7	few	NA	TGCGCCAGCAGTGAGTCAAAGCTGTTCTACGAGCAGTACTTC	CASSESKLFYEQYF
16	TRBV9	TRBJ2-3	NA	NA	TGTGCCAGCAGCGTCACCGGGACGGCAAGCACAGATACGCAGTATTTT	CASSVTGTASTDTQYF
18	TRBV28	TRBJ2-1	few	NA	TGTGCCAGCAGTTTACTATCCGGAGGGAGTCCCTCCTACAATGAGCAGTTCTTC	CASSLLSGGSPSYNEQFF
13	TRBV19	TRBJ2-7	few	NA	TGTGCCAGTAGCCCCCGCGGGGCCCTCGAGCAGTACTTC	CASSPRGALEQYF
15	TRBV5-1	TRBJ2-3	NA	TRBD2	TGCGCCAGCAGCTTGGGGGAGGGGAGCACAGATACGCAGTATTTT	CASSLGEGSTDTQYF
15	TRBV12-3/TRBV12-4	TRBJ1-2	many	TRBD1	TGTGCCAGCAGTTTGGGGACAGGGGACGCCTATGGCTACACCTTC	CASSLGTGDAYGYTF